This T cell receptor beta chain derives from a study of T cell responses to AZD1222 COVID-19 vaccine. Comment on this clone: Its antigen is not known.

Study-level points and caveats: Mostly white British, mostly female donors; authors suggested clonal diversity may be underestimated. Repertoires in all cases were sampled only once the peak T cell response had passed. Elevations in Spike-specific TCR breadth and depth followed administration of two AZD1222 doses.

Repertoires were generated with immunoSEQ multiplex PCR, while TCRdb's copy carries only in-frame clones and drops some. The sample contains approximately 150,000 clones, 87% of which appear only once. The TCR sequence derives from an adult in good health. The sample was peripheral blood, taken on day 0 of AZD1222 vaccination.

The CDR3 region is CASKTADNSPLHF. CDR3 sequence (DNA): TGTGCCAGCAAGACAGCTGATAATTCACCCCTCCACTTT. The chain links TRBV5-4 to TRBJ1-6, with D possibly matching TRBD1 (5 bases). The germline V and J ends were trimmed by 6 bases and 5 bases, with 9 bases remaining between them. The CDR3 runs 13 residues. Germline V gives CDR1 SGHNT, CDR2 YYREEE (reference sequence). Full variable domain (rest looked up from reference TRBV5-4 and TRBJ1-6): ETGVTQSPTHLIKTRGQQVTLRCSSQSGHNTVSWYQQALGQGPQFIFQYYREEENGRGNFPPRFSGLQFPNYSSELNVNALELDDSALYLCASKTADNSPLHFGNGTRLTVT.